The next 19 T cell receptor beta chains were all read from a single sample in a study of identical twins. TCRdb used MiXCR to reprocess the 5' RACE reads, holding one entry per CDR3 protein. The sample records 500,000 to 550,000 distinct CDR3 sequences, around 20% being singletons. This sample also appeared in a second study, on T cells expressing NK-cell markers.

Source material: CD4+ T cells sorted from blood. The receptors originated from a woman aged 18-35 years in good health.

This clonotype was observed a few times. The rearrangement links TRBV7-9 to TRBJ2-7; 8 nucleotides line up with TRBD2. This CDR3 has 14 amino acids. Trimming at V came to 3 bases and at J to 6 bases, leaving 7 bases not matched to a gene. The germline V gene encodes CDR1 SEHNR and CDR2 FQNEAQ (reference sequence). CDR3: CASSFSPGLGEQYF. CDR3 coding DNA: TGTGCCAGCAGCTTCTCACCGGGACTAGGCGAGCAGTACTTC. The full variable domain, in which reference TRBV7-9 and TRBJ2-7 provide the parts outside the CDR3, is DTGVSQNPRHKITKRGQNVTFRCDPISEHNRLYWYRQTLGQGPEFLTYFQNEAQLEKSRLLSDRFSAERPKGSFSTLEIQRTEQGDSAMYLCASSFSPGLGEQYFGPGTRLTVT.

The CDR3 region has the DNA TGCAGTGCTATTCAACCTCCCCGGAATGAGCAGTTCTTC. Translated: CSAIQPPRNEQFF. The genes are TRBV20-1 and TRBJ2-1; D gene unclear. CDR3 size: 13 residues. V was trimmed by 4 bases and J by 7 bases, leaving 14 bases between them. Germline V CDR1 and CDR2: DFQATT, SNEGSKA (reference sequence).

The chain is built from TRBV20-1 and TRBJ2-3; TRBD2 matches 9 bases. With 3 bases clipped from V and 2 bases from J, the junction kept 6 bases outside the gene matches. The V gene's germline CDR1 is DFQATT and CDR2 SNEGSKA (reference sequence). The CDR3 spans 15 residues. The CDR3 region has the DNA TGCAGTGCTAGTGGTAGCGGGAGCACCACAGATACGCAGTATTTT. This gives the protein CSASGSGSTTDTQYF.

This chain uses TRBV3-1 with TRBJ2-1; TRBD1 agrees at 7 bases. The CDR3 has 14 residues. V shed 3 bases and J 4 bases; nucleotides not matched to a gene: 3. Looked up from germline, CDR1 is LGHDT and CDR2 is YNNKEL (reference sequence). The CDR3 loop reads CASSQWDSYNEQFF. Here the CDR3 DNA reads TGTGCCAGCAGCCAGTGGGACAGTTACAATGAGCAGTTCTTC.

This clonotype was found many times. The rearrangement joins TRBV29-1 to TRBJ1-3; no definite D call. From germline, CDR1 is SQVTM and CDR2 ANQGSEA. V was trimmed by 2 bases and J by 0 bases, leaving 8 bases between them. The CDR3 loop spans 14 amino acids. DNA for the CDR3: TGCAGCGTTGAATGGGGAAGCTCTGGAAACACCATATATTTT. It encodes CSVEWGSSGNTIYF.

The gene calls are TRBV25-1 and TRBJ1-2, with unresolved D. Germline values: CDR1 MGHDK, CDR2 SYGVNS. There are 13 residues in the CDR3. V was cut by 4 bases and J by 6 bases, with 12 bases left in between. The CDR3, as DNA: TGTGCCAGCAGTGCCCAAACAGAGGATGGCTACACCTTC. Protein product: CASSAQTEDGYTF.

This clonotype was counted only a few times. The V call is TRBV29-1, the J call TRBJ1-2, with 7 positions matching TRBD1. CDR1 is SQVTM, CDR2 ANQGSEA, per germline. CDR3 length equals 14 residues. V was clipped by 6 bases and J by 8 bases; unmatched bases: 15. DNA for the CDR3: TGCAGCGTCCCGCAGAACCCCCAGGGGGGCGGCTACACCTTC. This sequence encodes CSVPQNPQGGGYTF.

This clonotype showed up just a few times. V is TRBV7-2 and J is TRBJ1-1; no firm D call. Germline CDR1 reads SGHTA; CDR2 reads FQGNSA. Trimming pared 5 bases from V and 4 bases from J, leaving 11 bases between. The CDR3 runs 13 residues. The CDR3 sequence is CASSRGSGTEAFF. The CDR3 DNA follows: TGTGCCAGCAGCCGAGGTTCCGGCACTGAAGCTTTCTTT.

This chain links TRBV19 with TRBJ1-1, with D uncertain. Trimming shortened V by 7 bases and J by 10 bases, and 13 bases separated the two germline ends. The CDR3 is 11 residues long. The germline V gene encodes CDR1 LNHDA and CDR2 SQIVND (reference sequence). Written as DNA, the CDR3 is TGTGCCAGTACCTACAGTGTGAGAGCTTTCTTT. Its translation is CASTYSVRAFF.

This clonotype was seen at least ten times. The V call is TRBV2, the J call TRBJ1-1, with a weak D call TRBD1 (5 bases). The V end lost 10 bases, the J end lost 2 bases, and 17 bases lay between the germline ends. Germline CDR1 reads SNHLY; CDR2 reads FYNNEI. This CDR3 region has 14 residues. The CDR3 here is CATTLGGRNTEAFF. Here the CDR3 DNA reads TGTGCCACCACTTTGGGGGGACGTAACACTGAAGCTTTCTTT.

The chain has TRBV7-9 and TRBJ2-2, with 7 bases fitting TRBD2. CDR3 length equals 15 residues. Germline-derived CDR1 and CDR2 are SEHNR and FQNEAQ (reference sequence). With 5 bases clipped from V and 0 bases from J, the junction kept 3 bases outside the gene matches. In DNA, the CDR3 is TGTGCCAGCAGCCCAGGGAGGGCGAACACCGGGGAGCTGTTTTTT. It yields the protein CASSPGRANTGELFF.

This clonotype was seen a handful of times. V is TRBV7-9 and J is TRBJ2-1, with 9 bases that match TRBD1. Germline CDR1 SEHNR, CDR2 FQNEAQ (reference sequence). CDR3 length: 14 amino acids. Trimming cost V 5 bases and J 7 bases; bases outside gene matches: 6. CDR3 region: CASSQDRGTNEQFF. CDR3 DNA: TGTGCCAGCAGCCAGGACAGGGGAACGAATGAGCAGTTCTTC.

As for this clonotype: The junction and the germline gene differ at one end; a read error may be behind it. V gene TRBV10-3 combines with J gene TRBJ2-5; tentative D call: TRBD1 (7 bases). CDR1 is ENHRY and CDR2 is SYGVKD in the germline V gene. This CDR3 has 14 amino acids. CDR3 protein: CAIRLEGQQGTQYF. The CDR3 region has the DNA TGTGCCATCAGGCTGGAGGGACAGCAAGGGACCCAGTACTTC.

The gene calls are TRBV6-5 and TRBJ2-1; D uncertain. Trimming took off 10 bases at V and 2 bases at J, with 6 bases between the two ends. Germline CDR1 MNHEY, CDR2 SVGAGI. CDR3 length equals 11 residues. This CDR3 reads CATQTYNEQFF. DNA of the CDR3: TGTGCCACTCAAACCTACAATGAGCAGTTCTTC.

The J gene is TRBJ1-4, the V gene TRBV15; D not certain. This CDR3 region has 16 residues. V was pared by 4 bases and J by 8 bases, with 20 bases between. Germline CDR1 and CDR2: LNHNV and YYDKDF (reference sequence). The chain's CDR3 is CATSTGMTRRTEKLFF. DNA for the CDR3: TGTGCCACCAGCACCGGAATGACTCGCAGGACGGAAAAACTGTTTTTT. Full variable domain (rest looked up from reference TRBV15 and TRBJ1-4): DAMVIQNPRYQVTQFGKPVTLSCSQTLNHNVMYWYQQKSSQAPKLLFHYYDKDFNNEADTPDNFQSRRPNTSFCFLDIRSPGLGDTAMYLCATSTGMTRRTEKLFFGSGTQLSVL.

V gene TRBV20-1 combines with J gene TRBJ1-2, with 7 bases fitting TRBD1. After removal of 3 bases from V and 5 bases from J, the junction contained 12 bases not matched to a gene. The CDR3 is made up of 15 amino acids. Germline values: CDR1 DFQATT, CDR2 SNEGSKA (reference sequence). The CDR3 DNA reads as TGCAGTGCTAGGGACCCTGCCAGGGGGATTTATGGCTACACCTTC. Translated: CSARDPARGIYGYTF.

This clonotype was picked up a small number of times. The genes are TRBV5-1 and TRBJ2-7, with 8 bases aligning to TRBD1. In germline, CDR1 is SGHRS, CDR2 YFSETQ. Losses at the gene ends were 3 bases for V and 2 bases for J; bases not matched to a gene: 7. The CDR3 consists of 15 residues. The CDR3 DNA sequence: TGCGCCAGCAGCTACGGACAGGGTGTAACCTACGAGCAGTACTTC. Residues: CASSYGQGVTYEQYF.

This clonotype was counted only a few times. The rearrangement joins TRBV7-2 to TRBJ2-7; TRBD1 might be the D (7 bases). The CDR3 totals 14 residues. The V end lost 3 bases, the J end lost 3 bases, and 12 bases lay between the germline ends. The V gene's germline CDR1 is SGHTA and CDR2 FQGNSA. DNA of the CDR3: TGTGCCAGCAGCTTGGCGGGGACAGTCTACGAGCAGTACTTC. It translates to CASSLAGTVYEQYF.

J is TRBJ2-7 and V is TRBV20-1; D remains unclear. CDR3 size: 13 residues. V was cut by 0 bases and J by 2 bases, with 8 bases left in between. Germline V gene lookup returns CDR1 DFQATT and CDR2 SNEGSKA (reference sequence). CDR3 nucleotide sequence: TGCAGTGCTAGAGAGACGGCTACCTACGAGCAGTACTTC. This gives the protein CSARETATYEQYF.